The present entry profiles one T cell receptor (beta chain) with its context. Antigen unknown. Primers: 60 Vbeta forward and 13 Jbeta reverse. Generated by immunoSEQ multiplex PCR, the TCRdb table keeps only in-frame clones and is missing some. Seen here are nearly 200,000 clones, more than 60% observed once, and the top ten hold 2% to 2.5%. This record comes from a study of cytomegalovirus exposure and HLA in healthy donors. Overall study results and limits: The HLA-A and HLA-B alleles of most subjects were reportedly predicted accurately from TCR beta sequences. Analysis performed later showed TCR beta chains linked to HLA being more clonally expanded than equally common others. In a later analysis, TCR beta V- and J-gene trimming showed a link to a missense DCLRE1C variant. Researchers reported in a later analysis that common viral pathogens appeared linked to several top clusters.

The CDR3 covers 15 residues. V lost 0 bases, J lost 6 bases, and 11 bases lay in between. Per germline, CDR1 LNHNV and CDR2 YYDKDF (reference sequence). The TCR was taken from a woman in her thirties in good health and CMV-seropositive. This rearrangement joins TRBV15 to TRBJ2-2, with unresolved D. The sample was PBMCs. Here the CDR3 reads CATSRDVASAGELFF. The CDR3 DNA sequence: TGTGCCACCAGCAGAGATGTAGCATCAGCCGGGGAGCTGTTTTTT.